Described below is a single T cell receptor (beta chain) sequence and its context. The target antigen is unknown. Trimming removed 10 bases from V and 5 bases from J; junction bases left unmatched: 10. The germline CDR1 and CDR2 sequences are SNHLY and FYNNEI. The CDR3 sequence is 14 residues long. The repertoire was sequenced with immunoSEQ multiplex PCR; TCRdb's copy has only in-frame clones and lacks some. Here the sample spans 130,000 or so clones, about 94% being singletons. This sample was included in a study of T cell responses to AZD1222 COVID-19 vaccine. Study-level results: Donors were largely white British and mainly female; clonal diversity was possibly underestimated. Dominant at 160-218 and 743-854, vaccine-associated CD4 TCRs also spanned spike. Spike-specific TCR breadth and depth rose after two AZD1222 doses.

The specimen was peripheral blood, collected on day 0 of AZD1222 vaccination. The V call is TRBV2, the J call TRBJ2-1; TRBD1 aligns across 8 bases. The clonotype originates from an adult in good health. CDR3: CANGGTGENNEQFF. The CDR3 nucleotides read TGTGCCAACGGAGGGACAGGAGAAAACAATGAGCAGTTCTTC.